This T cell receptor beta chain stems from a study of blood T cell repertoires in COVID-19. Background on the study: Sites in the United States, Italy and Spain provided acute and convalescent COVID-19 samples.

CDR3 length: 11 amino acids. V was trimmed by 8 bases and J by 10 bases, leaving 11 bases between them. CDR1 and CDR2 from the germline V gene are MNHEY and SVGAGI. Some clones are missing from TCRdb's copy, which holds only in-frame ones; the method was immunoSEQ multiplex PCR. In the table there are some 120,000 clones, 90% of which are singletons. The V and J genes are TRBV6-5 and TRBJ1-4; D is possibly TRBD1 (5 bases). Sequencing used peripheral blood. This receptor was taken from a man over 45 with active COVID-19. CDR3 DNA sequence: TGTGCCAGCTGGGACTTGCGAAAACTGTTTTTT. It specifies CASWDLRKLFF.